This T cell receptor (beta chain) was recovered during a study of T cells after yellow fever vaccination. Trimming pared 8 bases from V and 5 bases from J, leaving 17 bases between. The CDR3 consists of 14 residues. Per the germline V gene, CDR1 is SGHDT and CDR2 is YYEEEE. TCRdb re-analysed the 5' RACE reads in MiXCR, keeping a single row per CDR3 protein. The sample holds about 370,000 distinct CDR3 sequences, roughly 10% seen once. The sequence was collected from a man younger than 35 who received the YFV17D yellow fever vaccine. The sequences come from PBMCs, collected on the day of the first yellow fever vaccination. V is TRBV5-6 and J is TRBJ2-1; D is unclear. CDR3 sequence reads: CARSPGRRHNEQFF. The DNA of the CDR3 is TGTGCCAGGAGCCCCGGGCGACGGCACAATGAGCAGTTCTTC.